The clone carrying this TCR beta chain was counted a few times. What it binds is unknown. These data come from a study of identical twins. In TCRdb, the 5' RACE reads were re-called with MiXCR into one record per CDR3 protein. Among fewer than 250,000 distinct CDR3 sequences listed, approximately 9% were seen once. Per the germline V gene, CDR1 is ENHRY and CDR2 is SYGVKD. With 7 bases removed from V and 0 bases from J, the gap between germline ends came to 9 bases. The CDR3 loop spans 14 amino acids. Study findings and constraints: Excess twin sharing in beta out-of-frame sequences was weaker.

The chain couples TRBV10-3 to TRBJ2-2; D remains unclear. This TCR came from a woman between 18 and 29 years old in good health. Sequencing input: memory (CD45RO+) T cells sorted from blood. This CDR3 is CAITRESNTGELFF. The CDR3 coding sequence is TGTGCCATCACCCGTGAGTCGAACACCGGGGAGCTGTTTTTT.